Below, 3 T cell receptor beta chains from the same sample are listed, as sequenced in a study of regulatory T cells in long-lasting Graves disease. Documented time point: newly diagnosed GD, antithyroid drugs for less than 3 months. PBMC-extracted RNA yielded the TCR library. The authors built TCR beta libraries using iRepertoire HTBI primers and Arm-PCR of CDR3 regions. TCRdb passed the multiplex PCR reads through MiXCR, listing each CDR3 protein once. Among some 230,000 distinct CDR3 sequences, about 18% were seen once, and the ten largest hold over 20%. This sample comprised peripheral blood mononuclear cells (PBMCs), obtained at new diagnosis, from a patient treated with antithyroid drugs. Receptors were obtained from a female donor with Graves disease.

This clonotype was observed at least ten times. This chain links TRBV2 with TRBJ1-4, with 7 bases lining up with TRBD1. This CDR3 is built from 12 residues. The V gene's germline CDR1 is SNHLY and CDR2 FYNNEI. The V and J ends lost 4 bases and 12 bases, in that order; junction bases with no gene match: 5. For the CDR3, the DNA is TGTGCCAGCAGTGCCTGGGACAGTCAACTGTTTTTT. This sequence encodes CASSAWDSQLFF.

This clonotype appeared many times. This chain joins TRBV2 and TRBJ1-5; possible D gene TRBD1, 6 bases. Germline V lookup: CDR1 SNHLY, CDR2 FYNNEI. CDR3 size: 15 residues. With 1 base removed from V and 2 bases from J, the gap between germline ends came to 9 bases. CDR3 in DNA: TGTGCCAGCAGTGAAGAGGCAGGGGGCAATCAGCCCCAGCATTTT. This encodes CASSEEAGGNQPQHF.

This clonotype showed up many times. The CDR3 DNA follows: TGTGCCAGCAGTTTATCAAGGGAGACCCAGTACTTC. This translates into CASSLSRETQYF. V gene TRBV28 combines with J gene TRBJ2-5; D is unclear. From germline, CDR1 is MDHEN and CDR2 SYDVKM. V shed 1 base and J shed 5 bases, with 5 bases lying between them. There are 12 residues in the CDR3.